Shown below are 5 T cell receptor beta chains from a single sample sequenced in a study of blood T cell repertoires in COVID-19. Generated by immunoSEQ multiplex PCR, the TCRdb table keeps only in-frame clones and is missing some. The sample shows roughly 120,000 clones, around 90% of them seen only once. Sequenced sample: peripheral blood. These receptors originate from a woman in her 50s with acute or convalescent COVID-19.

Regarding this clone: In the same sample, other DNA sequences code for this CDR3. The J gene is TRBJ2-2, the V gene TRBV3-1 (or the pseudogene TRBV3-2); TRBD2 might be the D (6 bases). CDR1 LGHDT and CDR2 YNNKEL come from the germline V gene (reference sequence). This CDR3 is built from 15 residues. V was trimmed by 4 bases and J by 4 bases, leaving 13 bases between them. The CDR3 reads CASSLGGARTGELFF. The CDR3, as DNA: TGTGCCAGCAGCCTAGGCGGGGCGCGCACCGGGGAGCTGTTTTTT.

CDR3 residues: CAATAYGNTEAFF. The CDR3 DNA is TGTGCCGCGACAGCTTACGGGAACACTGAAGCTTTCTTT. The chain couples TRBV2 to TRBJ1-1, with a tentative D call TRBD1 (5 bases). In germline, CDR1 is SNHLY, CDR2 FYNNEI. This CDR3 is 13 amino acids long. Trimming left V 11 bases short and J 1 base short, with 14 bases between. The entire variable domain, with the rest obtained from reference TRBV2 and TRBJ1-1, is as follows: EPEVTQTPSHQVTQMGQEVILRCVPISNHLYFYWYRQILGQKVEFLVSFYNNEISEKSEIFDDQFSVERPDGSNFTLKIRSTKLEDSAMYFCAATAYGNTEAFFGQGTRLTVV.

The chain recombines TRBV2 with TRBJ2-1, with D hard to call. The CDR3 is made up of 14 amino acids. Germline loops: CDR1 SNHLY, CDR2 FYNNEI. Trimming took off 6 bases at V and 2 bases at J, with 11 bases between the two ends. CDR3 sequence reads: CASRISRTYNEQFF. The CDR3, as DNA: TGTGCCAGCAGAATTAGCCGAACCTACAATGAGCAGTTCTTC.

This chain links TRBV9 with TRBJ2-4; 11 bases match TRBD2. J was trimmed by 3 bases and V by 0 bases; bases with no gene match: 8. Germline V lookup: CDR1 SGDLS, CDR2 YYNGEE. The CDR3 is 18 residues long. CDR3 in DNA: TGTGCCAGCAGCGTAGGTAGCGGGAGGGCCGTGGTCAAAAACATTCAGTACTTC. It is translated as CASSVGSGRAVVKNIQYF.

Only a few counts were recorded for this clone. In nucleotides, the CDR3 is TGCGCCAGCAGCCCGGGACAGGGGGCGGCGGACTATGGCTACACCTTC. Protein: CASSPGQGAADYGYTF. The chain is built from TRBV4-3 and TRBJ1-2, with 12 bases lining up with TRBD1. Germline V lookup: CDR1 LGHNA, CDR2 YSLEER. The trim removed 4 bases at V and 3 bases at J, leaving 6 bases unmatched. The CDR3 has 16 amino acids.